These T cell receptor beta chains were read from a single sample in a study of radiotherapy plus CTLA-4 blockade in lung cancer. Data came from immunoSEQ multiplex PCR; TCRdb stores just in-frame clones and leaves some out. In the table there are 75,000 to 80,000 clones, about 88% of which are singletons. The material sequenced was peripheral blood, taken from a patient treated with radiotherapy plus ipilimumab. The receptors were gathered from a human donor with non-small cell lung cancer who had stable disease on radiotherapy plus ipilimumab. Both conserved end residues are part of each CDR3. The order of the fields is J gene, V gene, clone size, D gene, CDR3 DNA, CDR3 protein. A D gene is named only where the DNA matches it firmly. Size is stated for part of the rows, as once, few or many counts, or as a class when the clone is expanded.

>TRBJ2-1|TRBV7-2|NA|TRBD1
TGTGCCAGCAGCTTAGTGGGACAGGGGGTCGATGAGCAGTTCTTC
CASSLVGQGVDEQFF
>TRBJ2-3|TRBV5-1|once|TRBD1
TGCGCCAGCAGCTTGCAGGGGGCGAGCACAGATACGCAGTATTTT
CASSLQGASTDTQYF
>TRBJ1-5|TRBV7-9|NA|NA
TGTGCCAGCAGCTTGTTCCTCGGGACACCGGAGGATCAGCCCCAGCATTTT
CASSLFLGTPEDQPQHF
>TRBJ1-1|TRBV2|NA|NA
TGTGCCAGCAATTTTATTGGTGGGGTGGGCGGCACTGAAGCTTTCTTT
CASNFIGGVGGTEAFF
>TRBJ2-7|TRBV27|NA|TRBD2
TGTGCCAGCAGTTTCCGACTAGCGGGGGGCTGGGAGCAGTACTTC
CASSFRLAGGWEQYF
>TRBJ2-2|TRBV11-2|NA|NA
TGTGCCAGCAGCTTTCCGGGACATCGCACCGGGGAGCTGTTTTTT
CASSFPGHRTGELFF
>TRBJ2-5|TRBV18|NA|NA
TGTGCCAGCTCACCGGGACTTCAAGAGACCCAGTACTTC
CASSPGLQETQYF
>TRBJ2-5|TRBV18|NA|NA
TGTGCCAGCTCACCTGAAGAGACCCAGTACTTC
CASSPEETQYF
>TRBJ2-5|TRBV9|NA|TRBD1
TGTGCCAGCAGCCCATCAACAGGGGGACCTCAAGAGACCCAGTACTTC
CASSPSTGGPQETQYF
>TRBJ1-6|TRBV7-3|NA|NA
TGTGCCAGCAGCCAAGGACAGCCCGCTACAAATTCACCCCTCCACTTT
CASSQGQPATNSPLHF